This T cell receptor (beta chain) appears in the sequencing data of a study of blood T cell repertoires in COVID-19. Looking at the study overall: The United States, Italy and Spain provided the acute and convalescent COVID-19 samples.

Germline V lookup: CDR1 SGDLS, CDR2 YYNGEE. This CDR3 has 14 amino acids. Trimming stripped 1 base from V and 5 bases from J, with 12 bases between. This clone was recorded a few times. Per the study methods: By means of reference gene primer amplification, nucleated cell counts were estimated. Some clones are missing from TCRdb's copy, which holds only in-frame ones; the method was immunoSEQ multiplex PCR. The V and J calls and clone size come from that table; D and trimming were worked out from the DNA. Among some 90,000 clones listed, approximately 87% were seen once. This chain joins TRBV9 and TRBJ1-2; D gene ambiguous. This TCR was sampled from a human donor in a cohort sampled during active COVID-19. Sample: peripheral blood. In DNA form, the CDR3 reads TGTGCCAGCAGCGTAAATTTTGTCCGTTATGGCTACACCTTC. This translates into CASSVNFVRYGYTF.